The 2 T cell receptor beta chains below were found in one sample sequenced in a study of T-cell reconstitution after alpha-beta-depleted transplantation in children. TCRbeta library construction was performed incorporating unique molecular identifiers. TCRdb used MiXCR to reprocess the PCR reads, holding one entry per CDR3 protein. The sample consists of fewer than 150,000 distinct CDR3 sequences, around 9.8% of them appearing once. Sequenced material: PBMCs, mostly from graft donor cells, taken 180 days after TCRalphabeta/CD19-depleted stem cell transplant. These receptor sequences come from a girl less than two years old who had a stem cell transplant for combined immunodeficiency, so the T cells may come from the graft donor.

V gene TRBV27 combines with J gene TRBJ2-3; D gene unclear. Trimming removed 1 base at V and 11 bases at J, with 19 bases between. This CDR3 is 15 amino acids long. Looked up from germline, CDR1 is MNHEY and CDR2 is SMNVEV (reference sequence). CDR3 DNA: TGTGCCAGCAGTTTATACCAGCCCCCCACGACGGGGCAGTATTTT. Its translation is CASSLYQPPTTGQYF.

This clonotype was found many times. The genes are TRBV3-1 and TRBJ2-2; D is uncertain. Trimming took off 0 bases at V and 6 bases at J, with 8 bases between the two ends. The germline V gene encodes CDR1 LGHDT and CDR2 YNNKEL (reference sequence). There are 14 residues in the CDR3. CDR3 region: CASSQEGSAGELFF. The CDR3 bases are TGTGCCAGCAGCCAAGAGGGATCGGCCGGGGAGCTGTTTTTT.